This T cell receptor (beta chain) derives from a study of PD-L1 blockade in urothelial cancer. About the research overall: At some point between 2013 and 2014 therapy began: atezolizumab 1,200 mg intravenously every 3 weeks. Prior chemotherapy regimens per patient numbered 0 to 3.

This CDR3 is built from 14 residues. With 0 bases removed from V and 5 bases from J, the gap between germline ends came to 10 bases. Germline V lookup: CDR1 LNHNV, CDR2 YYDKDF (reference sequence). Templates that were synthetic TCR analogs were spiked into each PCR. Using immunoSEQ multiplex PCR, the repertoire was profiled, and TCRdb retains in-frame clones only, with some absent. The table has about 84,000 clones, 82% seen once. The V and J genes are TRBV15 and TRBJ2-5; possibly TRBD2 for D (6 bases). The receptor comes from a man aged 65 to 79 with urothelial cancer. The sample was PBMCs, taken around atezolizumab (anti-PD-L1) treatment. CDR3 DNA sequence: TGTGCCACCAGCAGAGAGCGGGGTTGGGAGACCCAGTACTTC. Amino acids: CATSRERGWETQYF.